The 10 T cell receptor beta chains below all came from one sample that was sequenced in a study of T cells in Graves' hyperthyroidism and ophthalmopathy (dated by TCRdb to about 2019). Receptor libraries were prepared by multiplex PCR. The run used an Illumina HiSeq 2000. Amplification of TCR beta CDR3 regions was carried out from RNA transcripts. The TCR CDR3 was subjected to a first round of RT-PCR using the HTBI primer set and the Qiagen OneStep RT-PCR kit. The public reads were reprocessed in TCRdb via fastp at Q25 and MiXCR, keeping in-frame beta chains. Rows are unified per CDR3 protein, each entry keeping the most common DNA and genes. The sample has a few hundred thousand distinct CDR3 sequences on record, less than 20% of them singletons. 28% of the sample lies in the top ten. Sequencing input: blood. These receptors were taken from a woman between 18 and 29 years old with Graves' hyperthyroidism that later progressed to Graves' ophthalmopathy.

The rearrangement joins TRBV4-3 to TRBJ2-6; D unresolved. The V gene lost 4 bases and the J gene lost 4 bases, with 14 bases spanning the gap. CDR1 is LGHNA and CDR2 is YSLEER in the germline V gene. The CDR3 consists of 16 residues. CDR3 sequence (DNA): TGCGCCAGCAGCCCCCTCTCAGGCTCCGGGGCCAACGTCCTGACTTTC. Translation: CASSPLSGSGANVLTF.

The chain couples TRBV28 to TRBJ2-3; 9 nucleotides agree with TRBD2. The trim removed 6 bases at V and 2 bases at J, leaving 12 bases unmatched. Germline CDR1 and CDR2: MDHEN and SYDVKM. CDR3 size: 17 residues. The CDR3 DNA is TGTGCCAGCAGCCCCAGGGGACTAGCTATCTCCACAGATACGCAGTATTTT. It is translated as CASSPRGLAISTDTQYF.

In this sample, this clonotype turned up many times. The gene calls are TRBV11-2 and TRBJ2-5; D is undetermined. This CDR3 region has 14 residues. Germline CDR1 SGHAT, CDR2 FQNNGV. Trimming shortened V by 6 bases and J by 5 bases, and 16 bases separated the two germline ends. CDR3 nucleotides: TGTGCCAGCAGTAGTGAAATCTTCGGGGAGACCCAGTACTTC. Amino acid sequence: CASSSEIFGETQYF. Looking up the rest from reference TRBV11-2 and TRBJ2-5 gives the full variable domain: EAGVAQSPRYKIIEKRQSVAFWCNPISGHATLYWYQQILGQGPKLLIQFQNNGVVDDSQLPKDRFSAERLKGVDSTLKIQPAKLEDSAVYLCASSSEIFGETQYFGPGTRLLVL.

This clonotype was recorded at least ten times. The rearrangement links TRBV28 to TRBJ1-1; D is undetermined. Germline V gene lookup returns CDR1 MDHEN and CDR2 SYDVKM. Trimming took 5 bases from V and 1 from J, leaving 8 bases between them. The CDR3 is made up of 13 amino acids. CDR3 region: CASSDRRNTEAFF. The CDR3 region has the DNA TGTGCCAGCAGTGATCGGAGGAACACTGAAGCTTTCTTT.

This clonotype was observed a few times. The chain recombines TRBV7-8 with TRBJ1-2, with 8 positions matching TRBD1. CDR3 length equals 17 residues. V trimming: 3 bases; J trimming: 1 base; junction bases outside the gene matches: 10. CDR1 is SGHVS and CDR2 is FQNEAQ in the germline V gene. This CDR3 is CASSLQSGTGFNYGYTF. The DNA for the CDR3 is TGTGCCAGCAGCTTGCAGTCCGGGACAGGCTTTAACTATGGCTACACCTTC.

Many counts were recorded for this clonotype. This sequence joins TRBV5-1 and TRBJ2-3; 8 positions agree with TRBD2. V dropped 4 bases and J dropped 0; count of bases not matched to a gene: 7. The CDR3 is 16 residues long. Germline CDR1 is SGHRS and CDR2 is YFSETQ. CDR3 sequence reads: CASSPRRGGSTDTQYF. The CDR3 DNA is TGCGCCAGCAGCCCAAGACGGGGGGGGAGCACAGATACGCAGTATTTT. The full variable domain, with the rest looked up from reference TRBV5-1 and TRBJ2-3, is KAGVTQTPRYLIKTRGQQVTLSCSPISGHRSVSWYQQTPGQGLQFLFEYFSETQRNKGNFPGRFSGRQFSNSRSEMNVSTLELGDSALYLCASSPRRGGSTDTQYFGPGTRLTVL.

The CDR3 loop reads CSARLWGYYEQYF. The CDR3 nucleotides read TGCAGTGCAAGATTATGGGGCTACTACGAGCAGTACTTC. This chain uses TRBV20-1 with TRBJ2-7; a weak D match, TRBD1 (5 bases). V was cut by 6 bases and J by 3 bases, with 15 bases left in between. Germline V lookup: CDR1 DFQATT, CDR2 SNEGSKA (reference sequence). The CDR3 extends over 13 amino acids.

This clonotype has a single count. CDR3 nucleotides: TGCAGCGTTCGGGGGGGCCAGGGGGTTAGCGGGAGGGCCATGAATGAGCAGTTCTTC. It yields the protein CSVRGGQGVSGRAMNEQFF. V is TRBV29-1 and J is TRBJ2-1; TRBD2 matches at 11 bases. From germline, CDR1 is SQVTM and CDR2 ANQGSEA. V trimming: 5 bases; J trimming: 7 bases; junction bases outside the gene matches: 22. The CDR3 is made up of 19 amino acids.

V is TRBV6-1 and J is TRBJ2-1, with D possibly being TRBD2 (5 bases). The CDR3 is made up of 12 amino acids. Deletions cut 6 bases from V and 8 bases from J, with 11 bases between. The germline CDR1 and CDR2 sequences are MNHNS and SASEGT. CDR3 coding DNA: TGTGCCAGCAGCTCTAGCAGCCATGAGCAGTTCTTC. It codes for CASSSSSHEQFF.

This clonotype was observed at least ten times. The chain recombines TRBV2 with TRBJ2-7; no clear D gene. Germline V lookup: CDR1 SNHLY, CDR2 FYNNEI. The CDR3 covers 13 residues. V shed 1 base and J shed 4 bases, with 8 bases lying between them. CDR3 sequence: CASSEGRKYEQYF. CDR3 coding DNA: TGTGCCAGCAGTGAAGGACGGAAATACGAGCAGTACTTC.